Described below is a single T cell receptor (beta chain) sequence and its context. The data were obtained in a study of blood T cell repertoires in COVID-19. As for the study in general: Researchers got acute and convalescent COVID-19 samples from the United States, Italy and Spain. In each case, the material was cDNA or gDNA derived from T cells, B-cell-depleted T cells, or PBMCs.

CDR1 and CDR2 (germline): SGHNT, YYREEE (reference sequence). The CDR3 extends over 15 amino acids. V was cut by 10 bases and J by 1 base, with 20 bases left in between. Methods used by the authors: Counts of nucleated cells, estimated from reference gene primer amplification, were obtained. Sequencing was performed with immunoSEQ multiplex PCR; in TCRdb, only in-frame clones are kept and a portion is missing. The DNA gave D and trimming, while V, J and clone size come from that table. The sample includes about 200,000 clones, approximately 81% of them seen just once. The chain has TRBV5-4 and TRBJ2-5; a weak D match, TRBD2 (6 bases). This sequence was found in a woman of 80 years or more with acute or convalescent COVID-19. The specimen was peripheral blood. The CDR3 region is CASIRRGRPQETQYF. In DNA form, the CDR3 reads TGTGCCTCGATCCGGAGAGGGAGGCCCCAAGAGACCCAGTACTTC.